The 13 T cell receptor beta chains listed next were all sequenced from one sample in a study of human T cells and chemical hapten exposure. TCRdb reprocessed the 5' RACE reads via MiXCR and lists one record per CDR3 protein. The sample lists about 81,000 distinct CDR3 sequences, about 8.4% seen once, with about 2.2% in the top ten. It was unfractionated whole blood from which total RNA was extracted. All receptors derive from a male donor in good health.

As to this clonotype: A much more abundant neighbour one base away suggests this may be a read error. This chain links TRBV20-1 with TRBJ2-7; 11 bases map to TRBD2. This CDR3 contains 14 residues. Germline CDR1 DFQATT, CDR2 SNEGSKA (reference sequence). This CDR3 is CGAQTSGNSYEQYF. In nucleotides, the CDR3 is TGCGGTGCACAGACTAGCGGGAACTCCTACGAGCAGTACTTC.

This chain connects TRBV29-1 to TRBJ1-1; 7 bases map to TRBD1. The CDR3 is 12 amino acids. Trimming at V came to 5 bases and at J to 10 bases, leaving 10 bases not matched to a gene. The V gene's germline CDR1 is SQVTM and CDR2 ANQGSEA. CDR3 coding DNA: TGCAGCGTTTCCAGGGGGAACGCTGGAGCTTTCTTT. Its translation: CSVSRGNAGAFF.

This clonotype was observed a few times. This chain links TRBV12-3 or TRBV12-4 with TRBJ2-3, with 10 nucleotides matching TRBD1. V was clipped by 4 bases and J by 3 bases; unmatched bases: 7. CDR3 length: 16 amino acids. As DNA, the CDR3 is TGTGCCAGCAGTTCGCTTGGACAGGGGGTAACAGATACGCAGTATTTT. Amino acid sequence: CASSSLGQGVTDTQYF.

DNA of the CDR3: TGTGCCAGCAGTTACCCGCGGGACTTTATCTACAATGAGCAGTTCTTC. This translates into CASSYPRDFIYNEQFF. The V and J genes are TRBV6-2 or TRBV6-3 and TRBJ2-1; tentative D call: TRBD2 (6 bases). The CDR3 runs to 16 residues. Germline V gives CDR1 MNHEY, CDR2 SVGEGT. Between the trimmed V and J ends, which lost 2 bases and 3 bases, there was a span of 14 bases.

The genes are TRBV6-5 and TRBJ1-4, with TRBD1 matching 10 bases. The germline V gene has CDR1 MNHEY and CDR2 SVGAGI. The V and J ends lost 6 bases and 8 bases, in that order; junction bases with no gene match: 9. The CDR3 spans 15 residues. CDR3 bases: TGTGCCAGCAGCCGCACCGGGACAGGGGAGGAAAAACTGTTTTTT. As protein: CASSRTGTGEEKLFF.

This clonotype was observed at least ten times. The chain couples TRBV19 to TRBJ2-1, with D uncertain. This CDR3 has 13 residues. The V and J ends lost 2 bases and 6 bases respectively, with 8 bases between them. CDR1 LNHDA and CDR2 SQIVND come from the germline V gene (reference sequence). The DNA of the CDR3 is TGTGCCAGTAGTATAAACCCCTCCAATGAGCAGTTCTTC. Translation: CASSINPSNEQFF. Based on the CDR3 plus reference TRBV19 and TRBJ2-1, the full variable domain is DGGITQSPKYLFRKEGQNVTLSCEQNLNHDAMYWYRQDPGQGLRLIYYSQIVNDFQKGDIAEGYSVSREKKESFPLTVTSAQKNPTAFYLCASSINPSNEQFFGPGTRLTVL.

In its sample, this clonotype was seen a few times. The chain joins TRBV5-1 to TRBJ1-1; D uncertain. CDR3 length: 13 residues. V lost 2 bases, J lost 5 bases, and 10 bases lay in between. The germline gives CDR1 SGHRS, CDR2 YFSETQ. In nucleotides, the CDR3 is TGCGCCAGCAGCTTCCAAAAAGGGACTGAAGCTTTCTTT. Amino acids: CASSFQKGTEAFF.

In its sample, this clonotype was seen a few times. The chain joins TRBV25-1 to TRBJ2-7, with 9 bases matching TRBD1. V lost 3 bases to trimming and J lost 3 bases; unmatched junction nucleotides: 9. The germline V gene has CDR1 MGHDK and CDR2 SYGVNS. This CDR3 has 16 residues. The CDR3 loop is CASSDYWDRASYEQYF. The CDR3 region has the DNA TGTGCCAGCAGTGACTACTGGGACAGGGCAAGCTACGAGCAGTACTTC.

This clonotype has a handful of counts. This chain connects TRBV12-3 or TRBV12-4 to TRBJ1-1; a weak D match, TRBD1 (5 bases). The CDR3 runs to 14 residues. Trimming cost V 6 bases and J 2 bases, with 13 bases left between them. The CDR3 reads CASSLLRGNTEAFF. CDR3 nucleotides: TGTGCCAGCAGCCTCCTTAGGGGAAACACTGAAGCTTTCTTT.

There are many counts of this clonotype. CDR3 sequence reads: CASSDRRGSYEQYF. The CDR3 DNA sequence: TGTGCCAGCAGTGACAGAAGGGGATCCTACGAGCAGTACTTC. The chain has TRBV25-1 and TRBJ2-7, with a weak D call TRBD1 (5 bases). Germline CDR1 reads MGHDK; CDR2 reads SYGVNS. Trimming removed 3 bases at V and 1 base at J, with 10 bases between. The length of the CDR3 is 14 residues.

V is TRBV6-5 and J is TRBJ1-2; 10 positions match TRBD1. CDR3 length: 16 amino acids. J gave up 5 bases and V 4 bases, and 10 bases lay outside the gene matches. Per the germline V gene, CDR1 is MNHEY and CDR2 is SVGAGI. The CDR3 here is CASSSGTPGQGYGYTF. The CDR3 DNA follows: TGTGCCAGCAGTTCGGGAACCCCGGGACAGGGGTATGGCTACACCTTC.

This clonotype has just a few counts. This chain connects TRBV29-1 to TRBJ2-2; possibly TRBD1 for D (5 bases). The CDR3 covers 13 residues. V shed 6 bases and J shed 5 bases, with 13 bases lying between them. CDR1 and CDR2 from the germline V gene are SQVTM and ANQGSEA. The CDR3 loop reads CSVVRAETGELFF. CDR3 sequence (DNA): TGCAGCGTGGTCAGGGCGGAAACCGGGGAGCTGTTTTTT.

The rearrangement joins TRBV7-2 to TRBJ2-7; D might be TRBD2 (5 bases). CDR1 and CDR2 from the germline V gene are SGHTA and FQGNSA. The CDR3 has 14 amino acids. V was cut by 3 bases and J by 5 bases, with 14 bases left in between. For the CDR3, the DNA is TGTGCCAGCAGCTTGGAGGAGGCAGAGGACGAGCAGTACTTC. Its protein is CASSLEEAEDEQYF.